This T cell receptor beta chain was recorded in a study of blood T cell repertoires in COVID-19. Study as a whole: The study drew acute and convalescent COVID-19 samples from the United States, Italy and Spain.

Profiled with immunoSEQ multiplex PCR; TCRdb holds only in-frame clones, not every one. Among approximately 90,000 clones listed, 75% to 90% were seen once. The junction had 15 bases not matched to a gene; V was cut back by 4 bases and J by 9 bases. Looked up from germline, CDR1 is SGHRS and CDR2 is YFSETQ. The length of the CDR3 is 16 residues. The V gene is TRBV5-1, the J gene TRBJ2-1; 8 bases align to TRBD2. The sequence derives from an older man with active or convalescent COVID-19. Input material: peripheral blood. In DNA form, the CDR3 reads TGCGCCAGCAGCGCCCTGGCGGTAGCGGGAACGGGTGAGCAGTTCTTC. It is translated as CASSALAVAGTGEQFF.